The rows below give T cell receptor beta chains drawn from one sample of a study of vaccination and CD4 T cells after COVID-19. The antigens of these receptors remain unknown. TCRdb fed the PCR reads into MiXCR, producing one record per CDR3 protein. The sample yields about 10,000 distinct CDR3 sequences, approximately 32% seen once. The sequencing here drew on CD4+ T cells from blood, cultured in vitro, taken after SARS-CoV-2 vaccination. The receptors here all came from a human donor who had recovered from COVID-19. CDR3s include the opening cysteine and the closing phenylalanine or tryptophan. The D gene is left open where the match is weak. Only some rows state a clone size, as once, few, many or a class for expanded clones.

d_call	v_call	j_call	clone_size	cdr3_aa	cdr3_nt
-	TRBV28	TRBJ1-3	-	CASRQRGADSGNTIYF	TGTGCCAGCAGGCAACGTGGGGCGGACTCTGGAAACACCATATATTTT
TRBD1	TRBV28	TRBJ1-2	-	CASSLGQAIYGYTF	TGTGCCAGCAGTCTGGGACAGGCAATCTATGGCTACACCTTC
-	TRBV7-2	TRBJ1-1	-	CASSYTGTNTEAFF	TGTGCCAGCAGCTACACAGGGACCAACACTGAAGCTTTCTTT
-	TRBV28	TRBJ1-5	-	CASRQGAGNQPQHF	TGTGCCAGCAGGCAGGGTGCGGGCAATCAGCCCCAGCATTTT
-	TRBV28	TRBJ1-6	few	CAAVRTYNSPLHF	TGTGCCGCCGTGAGGACCTATAATTCACCCCTCCACTTT
-	TRBV5-1	TRBJ2-5	-	CASSSRGASGTGETQYF	TGCGCCAGCAGCTCGAGGGGGGCTAGCGGAACGGGAGAGACCCAGTACTTC
-	TRBV6-1	TRBJ2-1	-	CASSDMNVDEQFF	TGTGCCAGCAGCGACATGAATGTGGATGAGCAGTTCTTC
-	TRBV7-2	TRBJ2-5	-	CASSERLKPQETQYF	TGTGCCAGCAGCGAGCGACTGAAACCCCAAGAGACCCAGTACTTC
-	TRBV6-2/TRBV6-3	TRBJ2-1	-	CASSRGASENNEQFF	TGTGCCAGCAGTCGGGGGGCTAGCGAAAACAATGAGCAGTTCTTC
-	TRBV19	TRBJ2-2	-	CASRLQWPGELFF	TGTGCCAGTAGGTTACAGTGGCCCGGGGAGCTGTTTTTT
-	TRBV10-2	TRBJ1-2	-	CASRDQEWGYTF	TGCGCCAGCAGAGACCAGGAGTGGGGCTACACCTTC
-	TRBV27	TRBJ1-1	-	CASSLIGPSNTEAFF	TGTGCCAGCAGTTTAATCGGGCCAAGTAACACTGAAGCTTTCTTT
TRBD2	TRBV7-2	TRBJ2-3	-	CASRSNSGSVTDTQYF	TGTGCCAGCAGATCAAACAGCGGGAGCGTCACAGATACGCAGTATTTT
-	TRBV5-1	TRBJ2-7	-	CASSLEGGPPHTPGQQYF	TGCGCCAGCAGCTTGGAAGGGGGACCGCCGCACACGCCCGGGCAGCAGTACTTC
TRBD1	TRBV6-5	TRBJ2-3	-	CASSSDRRTSTDTQYF	TGTGCCAGCAGTTCGGACAGGCGAACTAGCACAGATACGCAGTATTTT
TRBD2	TRBV18	TRBJ2-7	-	CASSPDIAGGEQYF	TGTGCCAGCTCACCAGATATAGCGGGAGGGGAGCAGTACTTC
-	TRBV5-1	TRBJ1-6	-	CASSLGMGTQGSPLHF	TGCGCCAGCAGCTTGGGGATGGGAACTCAGGGATCACCCCTCCACTTT
-	TRBV7-9	TRBJ1-1	few	CASDDRTEAFF	TGTGCCAGCGATGACAGGACTGAAGCTTTCTTT
-	TRBV19	TRBJ2-7	-	CASSGALYEQYF	TGTGCCAGTAGCGGGGCCCTCTACGAGCAGTACTTC
-	TRBV6-1	TRBJ2-2	few	CASSEFQAVTGELFF	TGTGCCAGCAGTGAATTTCAAGCGGTTACCGGGGAGCTGTTTTTT
-	TRBV11-3	TRBJ1-1	-	CASSLDQPEENTKAFF	TGTGCCAGCAGCTTAGATCAGCCGGAAGAGAACACTAAAGCTTTCTTT
-	TRBV11-3	TRBJ2-1	few	CASSLGSPESSYNEQFF	TGTGCCAGCAGCTTAGGTTCCCCCGAGAGCTCCTACAATGAGCAGTTCTTC
-	TRBV7-2	TRBJ2-3	large	CASSPYTDTQYF	TGTGCCAGCAGCCCTTACACAGATACGCAGTATTTT
-	TRBV18	TRBJ2-7	few	CASSPLDGYEQYF	TGTGCCAGCTCACCCCTGGATGGGTACGAGCAGTACTTC
-	TRBV6-2/TRBV6-3	TRBJ1-3	once	CASSYFGGRRNTIYF	TGTGCCAGCAGTTACTTCGGCGGGAGGAGAAACACCATATATTTT
-	TRBV18	TRBJ2-7	-	CASSPPVAPLLNYEQYF	TGTGCCAGCTCACCACCCGTGGCCCCCCTTTTAAACTACGAGCAGTACTTC
TRBD2	TRBV20-1	TRBJ2-1	few	CSAPKRASGYNEQFF	TGCAGTGCCCCAAAACGGGCTAGCGGGTACAATGAGCAGTTCTTC
TRBD1	TRBV6-5	TRBJ1-2	-	CASSYSGQVSYGYTF	TGTGCCAGCAGTTACTCGGGACAGGTTTCCTATGGCTACACCTTC
-	TRBV6-1	TRBJ2-7	-	CASTNRWGYEQYF	TGTGCCAGCACCAACCGTTGGGGGTACGAGCAGTACTTC
-	TRBV20-1	TRBJ1-1	few	CSARDQGRMNTEAFF	TGCAGTGCTAGAGATCAGGGCAGGATGAACACTGAAGCTTTCTTT
-	TRBV24-1	TRBJ2-6	few	CATSDSSFSGANVLTF	TGTGCCACCAGTGATTCGAGCTTCTCTGGGGCCAACGTCCTGACTTTC
TRBD1	TRBV7-2	TRBJ2-1	-	CASSARGPTGVEQFF	TGTGCCAGCAGCGCTAGGGGGCCGACCGGCGTTGAGCAGTTCTTC
-	TRBV7-2	TRBJ1-2	-	CASSLWYISDFGYTF	TGTGCCAGCAGCTTATGGTACATATCTGACTTTGGCTACACCTTC
-	TRBV20-1	TRBJ2-1	-	CSARDPRQPTYNEQFF	TGCAGTGCTAGAGATCCTCGACAGCCTACCTACAATGAGCAGTTCTTC
TRBD1	TRBV6-1	TRBJ1-1	few	CASSQGTDNTEAFF	TGTGCCAGCAGTCAAGGGACAGATAACACTGAAGCTTTCTTT
TRBD1	TRBV27	TRBJ1-2	few	CASSFRDRLTTGYTF	TGTGCCAGCAGTTTCCGGGACAGACTAACTACCGGCTACACCTTC
-	TRBV20-1	TRBJ2-7	few	CSARDRARVTYEQYF	TGCAGTGCTAGAGATCGGGCGAGGGTGACCTACGAGCAGTACTTC
-	TRBV10-1	TRBJ1-5	-	CASKSNLSNQPQHF	TGCGCCAGCAAGAGCAACCTAAGCAATCAGCCCCAGCATTTT
-	TRBV7-3	TRBJ2-7	-	CASSLEIHYEQYF	TGTGCCAGCAGCTTAGAAATTCACTACGAGCAGTACTTC
-	TRBV15	TRBJ2-7	few	CATSSRDRSYEQYF	TGTGCCACCAGCTCCCGGGACCGCTCCTACGAACAGTACTTC
TRBD1	TRBV6-4	TRBJ2-4	-	CASSEIRDRAGIQYF	TGTGCCAGCAGTGAAATAAGGGACAGGGCCGGCATTCAGTACTTC
TRBD1	TRBV28	TRBJ1-1	once	CASSFRGTGGREAFF	TGTGCCAGCAGTTTCCGCGGGACAGGGGGTAGGGAAGCTTTCTTT
-	TRBV25-1	TRBJ2-5	-	CASSVTGSHNRAQYF	TGTGCCAGCAGTGTGACGGGCTCCCACAATCGGGCCCAGTACTTC
-	TRBV28	TRBJ1-6	-	CASSSRSPLHF	TGTGCCAGCAGTTCTCGATCACCCCTCCACTTT
TRBD1	TRBV7-9	TRBJ2-3	few	CASSLDWRTGDPTSTDTQYF	TGTGCCAGCAGCTTAGATTGGCGGACAGGGGACCCTACTAGCACAGATACGCAGTATTTT
-	TRBV7-2	TRBJ1-2	-	CASSLDGGGVDYGYTF	TGTGCCAGCAGCTTAGACGGGGGCGGTGTGGACTATGGCTACACCTTC
-	TRBV19	TRBJ1-6	-	CASSIDRGQNSPLHF	TGTGCCAGTAGTATAGACCGGGGCCAAAATTCACCCCTCCACTTT
-	TRBV24-1	TRBJ2-7	-	CATSDGSGHEQYF	TGTGCCACCAGTGACGGGAGCGGGCACGAGCAGTACTTC